The 25 T cell receptor beta chains below were found in one sample sequenced in a study of blood T cell repertoires in COVID-19. Assay used: immunoSEQ multiplex PCR; TCRdb lists only in-frame clones, some missing. The sample lists tens of thousands of clones; roughly 80% were seen once. Sequencing was carried out using peripheral blood. The receptors originated from a woman aged 55-69 years with acute or convalescent COVID-19.

This sequence joins TRBV18 and TRBJ2-1; TRBD1 agrees at 10 bases. The V and J ends lost 3 bases and 7 bases, in that order; junction bases with no gene match: 9. Germline assignment: CDR1 KGHSH and CDR2 LQKENI. The CDR3 runs 16 residues. The CDR3 reads CASSPLPTGGENEQFF. In DNA, the CDR3 is TGTGCCAGCTCACCCTTACCGACAGGGGGCGAGAATGAGCAGTTCTTC.

J is TRBJ2-2 and V is TRBV6-2 or TRBV6-3; possible D gene TRBD1, 6 bases. Germline assignment: CDR1 MNHEY and CDR2 SVGEGT. The CDR3 covers 15 residues. V gave up 0 bases and J gave up 6 bases, with 11 bases separating them. The CDR3 sequence is CASSYSTGTAGELFF. CDR3 coding DNA: TGTGCCAGCAGTTACTCGACAGGAACGGCCGGGGAGCTGTTTTTT.

The V call is TRBV19, the J call TRBJ2-5; 14 bases match TRBD2. CDR3 size: 16 residues. Germline loops: CDR1 LNHDA, CDR2 SQIVND (reference sequence). The V gene end was trimmed by 7 bases and the J gene end by 5 bases; junction bases not matched to a gene: 9. For the CDR3, the DNA is TGTGCCAGTACCCCAGGACTAGCGGGGGGTGCGGAGACCCAGTACTTC. Translating gives CASTPGLAGGAETQYF.

This chain links TRBV24-1 with TRBJ2-3; TRBD2 matches at 7 bases. Germline values: CDR1 KGHDR, CDR2 SFDVKD. CDR3 size: 12 residues. Germline trimming cut 9 bases from V and 3 bases from J; bases unmatched to any gene: 2. This chain's CDR3 is CATGGGTDTQYF. The DNA for the CDR3 is TGTGCCACCGGGGGGGGAACAGATACGCAGTATTTT.

The chain uses TRBV5-1 and TRBJ1-2; TRBD1 might be the D (5 bases). Trimming shortened V by 2 bases and J by 7 bases, and 18 bases separated the two germline ends. This CDR3 is built from 15 residues. Germline assignment: CDR1 SGHRS and CDR2 YFSETQ. The CDR3 sequence is CASSFPLAGNAGYTF. CDR3 sequence (DNA): TGCGCCAGCAGCTTTCCACTGGCAGGGAACGCTGGCTACACCTTC. The full variable domain, completed using reference TRBV5-1 and TRBJ1-2, is KAGVTQTPRYLIKTRGQQVTLSCSPISGHRSVSWYQQTPGQGLQFLFEYFSETQRNKGNFPGRFSGRQFSNSRSEMNVSTLELGDSALYLCASSFPLAGNAGYTFGSGTRLTVV.

This clone has a handful of counts. The rearrangement links TRBV2 to TRBJ1-3, with 8 bases that match TRBD1. The CDR3 is 17 amino acids. The ends lost 1 base at V and 4 bases at J; junction bases unmatched: 9. Germline V gene data show CDR1 as SNHLY and CDR2 as FYNNEI. CDR3 sequence: CASSEGRGRGPGNTIYF. CDR3 bases: TGTGCCAGCAGTGAAGGGAGGGGCAGGGGGCCAGGAAACACCATATATTTT.

The table lists this clone with a few counts. V is TRBV5-1 and J is TRBJ2-6, with 11 bases identical to TRBD2. The V segment lost 6 bases and the J segment 0 bases; nucleotides outside the gene matches: 14. The CDR3 extends over 20 amino acids. Per the germline V gene, CDR1 is SGHRS and CDR2 is YFSETQ. The CDR3 spells CASNPLRTGLAGSGANVLTF. CDR3 nucleotide sequence: TGCGCCAGCAATCCCCTCCGGACAGGACTAGCGGGCTCTGGGGCCAACGTCCTGACTTTC.

The rearrangement links TRBV5-1 to TRBJ1-4, with D possibly being TRBD1 (5 bases). V was clipped by 4 bases and J by 0 bases, with 10 bases between them. The V gene's germline CDR1 is SGHRS and CDR2 YFSETQ. The CDR3 has 15 amino acids. In nucleotides, the CDR3 is TGCGCCAGCAGCGAATACAGGTCAACTAATGAAAAACTGTTTTTT. Translating gives CASSEYRSTNEKLFF.

The chain carries TRBV28 and TRBJ2-7; TRBD1 matches at 7 bases. J gave up 7 bases and V 7 bases, and 7 bases lay outside the gene matches. Per germline, CDR1 MDHEN and CDR2 SYDVKM. This CDR3 is built from 12 residues. The CDR3, as DNA: TGTGCCAGCACCCCCGGGACAGTTGAGCAGTACTTC. This translates into CASTPGTVEQYF.

The chain couples TRBV7-9 to TRBJ2-7; a possible D gene is TRBD1 (7 bases). Germline V gene sequence: CDR1 SEHNR, CDR2 FQNEAQ (reference sequence). V lost 1 base and J lost 5, with 15 bases in between. The CDR3 is 15 residues long. As DNA, the CDR3 is TGTGCCAGCAGCTTAGGGCAGGGGGAGGTAGACGAGCAGTACTTC. Amino acid sequence: CASSLGQGEVDEQYF. The full variable domain, its missing parts supplied by reference TRBV7-9 and TRBJ2-7, is DTGVSQNPRHKITKRGQNVTFRCDPISEHNRLYWYRQTLGQGPEFLTYFQNEAQLEKSRLLSDRFSAERPKGSFSTLEIQRTEQGDSAMYLCASSLGQGEVDEQYFGPGTRLTVT.

The chain couples TRBV27 to TRBJ1-2; 9 bases are shared with TRBD1. From germline, CDR1 is MNHEY and CDR2 SMNVEV (reference sequence). The CDR3 covers 15 residues. V lost 4 bases, J lost 7 bases, and 10 bases stayed unmatched. The CDR3 protein is CASSSGQGRISGYTF. DNA of the CDR3: TGTGCCAGCAGTTCCGGACAGGGGAGGATCAGTGGCTACACCTTC.

Written as DNA, the CDR3 is TGCGCCAGCAGCTTGGAAGGAGGAATGGCGAACACTGAAGCTTTCTTT. Translating gives CASSLEGGMANTEAFF. The V call is TRBV5-1, the J call TRBJ1-1; D unclear. The CDR3 sequence is 16 residues long. Trimming pared 0 bases from V and 1 base from J, leaving 13 bases between. Germline-derived CDR1 and CDR2 are SGHRS and YFSETQ.

The rearrangement uses TRBV30 and TRBJ2-3; 8 nucleotides align to TRBD2. With V trimmed by 2 bases and J by 2 bases, 6 bases remained unmatched. Germline V gene lookup returns CDR1 GTSNPN and CDR2 SVGIG (reference sequence). This CDR3 has 15 residues. The DNA of the CDR3 is TGTGCCTGGAGTCTCAGAGCGGGAGACACAGATACGCAGTATTTT. Translating it yields CAWSLRAGDTDTQYF.

This rearrangement joins TRBV2 to TRBJ2-1; D remains unclear. The CDR3 length is 15 residues. The germline CDR1 and CDR2 sequences are SNHLY and FYNNEI. The germline V and J ends were trimmed by 6 bases and 0 bases, with 12 bases remaining between them. CDR3 amino acids: CASRPDMSSYNEQFF. As DNA, the CDR3 is TGTGCCAGCAGACCAGACATGAGCTCCTACAATGAGCAGTTCTTC. Full variable domain (rest looked up from reference TRBV2 and TRBJ2-1): EPEVTQTPSHQVTQMGQEVILRCVPISNHLYFYWYRQILGQKVEFLVSFYNNEISEKSEIFDDQFSVERPDGSNFTLKIRSTKLEDSAMYFCASRPDMSSYNEQFFGPGTRLTVL.

By share, this clone counts as medium-sized. The chain links TRBV3-1 (or the pseudogene TRBV3-2) to TRBJ1-1, with a possible D match to TRBD1 (6 bases). The germline V and J ends were trimmed by 1 base and 5 bases, with 11 bases remaining between them. CDR1 LGHDT and CDR2 YNNKEL come from the germline V gene (reference sequence). The CDR3 length is 14 residues. Here the CDR3 reads CASSQGGRRTEAFF. In DNA form, the CDR3 reads TGTGCCAGCAGCCAAGGGGGGCGGAGGACTGAAGCTTTCTTT.

This clone was picked up a small number of times. The chain links TRBV7-2 to TRBJ2-3; 9 bases are shared with TRBD2. This CDR3 is built from 16 residues. The germline V gene encodes CDR1 SGHTA and CDR2 FQGNSA. V trimming: 2 bases; J trimming: 4 bases; junction bases outside the gene matches: 7. The CDR3 loop reads CASSLLGGGVADTQYF. CDR3 in DNA: TGTGCCAGCAGCTTACTGGGCGGGGGGGTGGCAGATACGCAGTATTTT.

This chain joins TRBV6-5 and TRBJ2-5; 8 bases align to TRBD1. The CDR3 sequence is 14 residues long. The germline gives CDR1 MNHEY, CDR2 SVGAGI. V lost 6 bases and J lost 4; bases outside the gene matches: 7. Here the CDR3 reads CASRDRVVVETQYF. In DNA form, the CDR3 reads TGTGCCAGCAGGGACAGGGTCGTGGTAGAGACCCAGTACTTC.

The gene calls are TRBV29-1 and TRBJ2-5; TRBD1 aligns across 8 bases. The CDR3 is made up of 12 amino acids. Losses at the gene ends were 7 bases for V and 5 bases for J; bases not matched to a gene: 6. Looked up from germline, CDR1 is SQVTM and CDR2 is ANQGSEA. For the CDR3, the DNA is TGCAGCGCAGGGGGCCAGGGGGAGACCCAGTACTTC. Protein: CSAGGQGETQYF. Supplemented by reference TRBV29-1 and TRBJ2-5, the full variable domain reads SAVISQKPSRDICQRGTSLTIQCQVDSQVTMMFWYRQQPGQSLTLIATANQGSEATYESGFVIDKFPISRPNLTFSTLTVSNMSPEDSSIYLCSAGGQGETQYFGPGTRLLVL.

This chain connects TRBV7-8 to TRBJ1-1, with TRBD1 identical over 9 bases. Germline CDR1 and CDR2: SGHVS and FQNEAQ. The CDR3 is 16 amino acids. V was clipped by 1 base and J by 1 base; unmatched bases: 4. The CDR3 here is CASSLVGTGSNTEAFF. For the CDR3, the DNA is TGTGCCAGCAGCTTAGTCGGGACAGGGTCGAACACTGAAGCTTTCTTT.

The V gene is TRBV23-1, the J gene TRBJ1-5, with 10 bases that match TRBD1. TRBV23-1 is flagged as an ORF with uncertain function. The CDR3 totals 16 residues. Trimming at V came to 0 bases and at J to 5 bases, leaving 4 bases not matched to a gene. CDR3 DNA sequence: TGCGCCAGCAGTCAATCTAGGACAGGGGGTGATCAGCCCCAGCATTTT. This gives the protein CASSQSRTGGDQPQHF.

The V call is TRBV20-1, the J call TRBJ1-1; D not certain. This CDR3 spans 15 amino acids. V was clipped by 3 bases and J by 1 base, with 15 bases between them. Germline loops: CDR1 DFQATT, CDR2 SNEGSKA (reference sequence). This CDR3 reads CSASEGFEGNTEAFF. The DNA of the CDR3 is TGCAGTGCTAGTGAAGGGTTCGAGGGGAACACTGAAGCTTTCTTT.

J is TRBJ1-4 and V is TRBV7-9; 9 bases are shared with TRBD1. V gave up 3 bases and J gave up 6 bases; unmatched junction bases: 2. Germline values: CDR1 SEHNR, CDR2 FQNEAQ (reference sequence). The CDR3 is 14 amino acids. The CDR3 loop is CASSFRDRDEKLFF. The CDR3 DNA follows: TGTGCCAGCAGCTTCCGGGACAGGGATGAAAAACTGTTTTTT. Complete variable domain (other parts from reference TRBV7-9 and TRBJ1-4): DTGVSQNPRHKITKRGQNVTFRCDPISEHNRLYWYRQTLGQGPEFLTYFQNEAQLEKSRLLSDRFSAERPKGSFSTLEIQRTEQGDSAMYLCASSFRDRDEKLFFGSGTQLSVL.

The gene calls are TRBV11-2 and TRBJ2-7; unclear D gene. The V gene lost 4 bases and the J gene lost 1 base, with 5 bases spanning the gap. CDR3 size: 12 residues. Germline CDR1 is SGHAT and CDR2 is FQNNGV. Here the CDR3 reads CASSSRSYEQYV. As DNA, the CDR3 is TGTGCCAGCAGCTCCAGATCCTACGAGCAGTACGTC.

The chain couples TRBV4-3 to TRBJ1-1, with 7 bases fitting TRBD1. Trimming cost V 1 base and J 1 base; bases outside gene matches: 9. Germline V gene lookup returns CDR1 LGHNA and CDR2 YSLEER. The CDR3 spans 17 residues. CDR3 sequence reads: CASSQGTGGSTNTEAFF. In DNA, the CDR3 is TGCGCCAGCAGCCAAGGGACAGGTGGTTCCACGAACACTGAAGCTTTCTTT.

The count of this clone is one. The chain's CDR3 is CASSLDPGIGSYEQYF. The CDR3 DNA reads TGCGCCAGCAGCTTGGACCCGGGGATCGGGTCCTACGAGCAGTACTTC. This chain connects TRBV5-1 to TRBJ2-7; D is perhaps TRBD2 (5 bases). The V end was cut by 0 bases, the J end by 1 base, with 14 bases between. The CDR3 is 16 residues long. Germline V gene data show CDR1 as SGHRS and CDR2 as YFSETQ.